This T cell receptor beta chain was recorded in a study of blood T cell repertoires in COVID-19. In this sample, this clone turned up once. Sequenced by immunoSEQ multiplex PCR; TCRdb stores in-frame clones only, minus some. The sample holds about 82,000 clones, around 83% seen once. Losses at the gene ends were 7 bases for V and 5 bases for J; bases not matched to a gene: 10. The germline V gene has CDR1 LNHDA and CDR2 SQIVND (reference sequence). The CDR3 spans 15 residues. The sequence derives from a woman aged 60-70 years with acute or convalescent COVID-19. The sequenced sample was peripheral blood. V is TRBV19 and J is TRBJ2-7; 11 nucleotides match TRBD2. The CDR3 sequence is CASTPLAGVRNEQYF. The CDR3 DNA reads as TGTGCCAGTACCCCACTAGCGGGAGTGCGCAACGAGCAGTACTTC.